The 27 T cell receptor beta chains in this list originate from one sample, sequenced in a study of T-cell reconstitution after alpha-beta-depleted transplantation in children. The TCRbeta library was prepared with unique molecular identifiers. MiXCR, applied by TCRdb to the PCR reads, yields one record per CDR3 protein. Here the sample spans fewer than 550,000 distinct CDR3 sequences, approximately 10% being singletons. This specimen was PBMCs, taken before TCRalphabeta/CD19-depleted stem cell transplant. The receptors originated from a child between 2 and 9 years old with inherited bone marrow failure, due to receive a stem cell transplant.

This clonotype has just one count. With a much larger clone just one base away, this may be a read error. The J gene is TRBJ2-1, the V gene TRBV24-1, with 8 positions matching TRBD2. Germline-derived CDR1 and CDR2 are KGHDR and SFDVKD. The CDR3 is 17 amino acids. CDR3 loop: CATSEKRASGQYNEQLF. The DNA for the CDR3 is TGTGCCACCAGTGAAAAAAGGGCTAGCGGGCAATACAATGAGCAGCTCTTC.

Ten or more counts support this clonotype. The chain combines TRBV12-3 or TRBV12-4 with TRBJ1-5; D is possibly TRBD1 (6 bases). V was shortened by 7 bases and J by 2 bases, with 12 bases between the two germline ends. The CDR3 has 14 amino acids. As DNA, the CDR3 is TGTGCCAGCAATGAAAGGGGGGGCAATCAGCCCCAGCATTTT. Protein product: CASNERGGNQPQHF.

This clonotype was seen many times. The V call is TRBV27, the J call TRBJ2-3; D call uncertain. The CDR3 runs to 13 residues. The V end lost 5 bases, the J end lost 6 bases, and 12 bases lay between the germline ends. From germline, CDR1 is MNHEY and CDR2 SMNVEV (reference sequence). This CDR3 is CASSPAPGDTQYF. The CDR3 nucleotides are TGTGCCAGCAGTCCCGCGCCGGGTGATACGCAGTATTTT.

This clonotype has only a few counts. The rearrangement joins TRBV29-1 to TRBJ2-1, with D unclear. Per germline, CDR1 SQVTM and CDR2 ANQGSEA. The CDR3 runs 12 residues. Between the trimmed V and J ends, which lost 4 bases and 6 bases, there was a span of 10 bases. In DNA, the CDR3 is TGCAGCGTTGCACCGGCCGGCAATGAGCAGTTCTTC. This codes for CSVAPAGNEQFF.

There are many counts of this clonotype. This chain connects TRBV5-1 to TRBJ1-6, with D possibly matching TRBD1 (6 bases). V was cut by 8 bases and J by 7 bases, with 22 bases left in between. The germline V gene has CDR1 SGHRS and CDR2 YFSETQ. The CDR3 loop spans 16 amino acids. In DNA, the CDR3 is TGCGCCAGGGGAATACCGGGACACGAAGAGAATTCACCCCTCCACTTT. It codes for CARGIPGHEENSPLHF.

The CDR3 loop is CASSLLASGPYQETQYF. CDR3 DNA: TGTGCCAGCAGCTTGCTGGCTAGCGGGCCTTACCAAGAGACCCAGTACTTC. The V and J genes are TRBV5-6 and TRBJ2-5; TRBD2 aligns across 8 bases. Trimming removed 1 base from V and 0 bases from J; junction bases left unmatched: 8. CDR3 size: 17 residues. Per germline, CDR1 SGHDT and CDR2 YYEEEE.

The chain couples TRBV7-2 to TRBJ1-3, with 8 bases matching TRBD1. Germline V gene sequence: CDR1 SGHTA, CDR2 FQGNSA. The CDR3 is made up of 15 amino acids. J lost 3 bases, V lost 4 bases, and 5 bases had no gene match. The DNA for the CDR3 is TGTGCCAGCAGCTCAGGGGGCGCGGATGGAAACACCATATATTTT. This encodes CASSSGGADGNTIYF. The full variable domain, in which reference TRBV7-2 and TRBJ1-3 provide the parts outside the CDR3, is GAGVSQSPSNKVTEKGKDVELRCDPISGHTALYWYRQSLGQGLEFLIYFQGNSAPDKSGLPSDRFSAERTGGSVSTLTIQRTQQEDSAVYLCASSSGGADGNTIYFGEGSWLTVV.

To note about this clonotype: Just one base apart from a much larger clone, this may be a read error. J is TRBJ1-5 and V is TRBV27; D gene unclear. The CDR3 consists of 15 residues. Germline-derived CDR1 and CDR2 are MNHEY and SMNVEV (reference sequence). Trimming took 5 bases from V and 3 from J, leaving 14 bases between them. The CDR3 region has the DNA TGTGCCAGCAGTCCTCTGGCCCTTACCAATCAGCCCCAGCATTTT. Encoded protein: CASSPLALTNQPQHF.

The gene calls are TRBV29-1 and TRBJ2-7; TRBD1 aligns across 7 bases. Germline V gene data show CDR1 as SQVTM and CDR2 as ANQGSEA. Germline trimming cut 4 bases from V and 4 bases from J; bases unmatched to any gene: 13. The CDR3 contains 15 residues. CDR3 region: CSVVSDRDRPYEQYF. CDR3 sequence (DNA): TGCAGCGTTGTTTCCGACAGGGACCGCCCTTACGAGCAGTACTTC.

The rearrangement uses TRBV5-4 and TRBJ2-1; 11 positions agree with TRBD2. Germline V gene lookup returns CDR1 SGHNT and CDR2 YYREEE (reference sequence). The CDR3 extends over 14 amino acids. V lost 4 bases to trimming and J lost 15 bases; unmatched junction nucleotides: 12. CDR3 amino acids: CASSEKTSGEKSFF. CDR3 bases: TGTGCCAGCAGCGAAAAGACTAGCGGGGAAAAGTCGTTCTTC. The entire variable domain, with the rest obtained from reference TRBV5-4 and TRBJ2-1, is as follows: ETGVTQSPTHLIKTRGQQVTLRCSSQSGHNTVSWYQQALGQGPQFIFQYYREEENGRGNFPPRFSGLQFPNYSSELNVNALELDDSALYLCASSEKTSGEKSFFGPGTRLTVL.

This clonotype was picked up many times. V usage is TRBV7-2 and J usage is TRBJ2-5, with D possibly TRBD2 on 5 matching bases. Germline V lookup: CDR1 SGHTA, CDR2 FQGNSA. The ends were cut back, 5 bases at V and 2 bases at J, with 12 bases in the middle. The CDR3 contains 14 residues. The CDR3 nucleotides read TGTGCCAGCAGCCGGGGATCCGCACAAGAGACCCAGTACTTC. It specifies CASSRGSAQETQYF.

This clonotype was detected many times. The chain has TRBV20-1 and TRBJ2-1; 8 bases are shared with TRBD2. The CDR3 has 15 amino acids. Germline CDR1 and CDR2: DFQATT and SNEGSKA (reference sequence). V gave up 3 bases and J gave up 10 bases; unmatched junction bases: 14. The CDR3 is CSASPLAGSTAEQFF. The CDR3 DNA is TGCAGTGCTAGTCCTCTAGCGGGCAGCACCGCGGAGCAGTTCTTC.

This clonotype has ten or more counts. The chain joins TRBV20-1 to TRBJ2-4, with TRBD2 matching over 10 bases. CDR1 is DFQATT and CDR2 is SNEGSKA in the germline V gene (reference sequence). The CDR3 runs 15 residues. V gave up 5 bases and J gave up 0 bases; unmatched junction bases: 4. CDR3 in DNA: TGCAGTGCTGATCGACTAGCGGGAGCCAAAAACATTCAGTACTTC. As protein: CSADRLAGAKNIQYF.

This clonotype was detected many times. The genes are TRBV5-1 and TRBJ2-2; no clear D gene. CDR1 is SGHRS and CDR2 is YFSETQ in the germline V gene. Trimming cost V 4 bases and J 1 base, with 8 bases left between them. The CDR3 spans 14 residues. The CDR3 is CASSPTENTGELFF. The CDR3 coding sequence is TGCGCCAGCAGCCCAACAGAGAACACCGGGGAGCTGTTTTTT.

This clonotype has just a few counts. The V call is TRBV20-1, the J call TRBJ2-7; 7 nucleotides align to TRBD2. CDR3 length: 15 residues. V lost 2 bases, J lost 5 bases, and 12 bases stayed unmatched. Germline CDR1 reads DFQATT; CDR2 reads SNEGSKA (reference sequence). CDR3 residues: CSARSFREASHEQYF. For the CDR3, the DNA is TGCAGTGCTAGATCTTTCCGGGAGGCCAGCCACGAGCAGTACTTC.

This clonotype was seen at least ten times. The CDR3 coding sequence is TGTGCCAGCAGTTTCCTCGGGGTAGGCTATGAGCAGTTCTTC. Protein sequence: CASSFLGVGYEQFF. The gene calls are TRBV12-3 or TRBV12-4 and TRBJ2-1, with D possibly matching TRBD2 (5 bases). The germline V and J ends were trimmed by 3 bases and 8 bases, with 14 bases remaining between them. This CDR3 comprises 14 residues.

The sample holds many counts of this clonotype. The chain links TRBV3-1 to TRBJ2-7; 8 nucleotides match TRBD1. Germline lookup yields CDR1 LGHDT and CDR2 YNNKEL (reference sequence). Unmatched junction bases numbered 8, after V lost 3 bases and J lost 4 bases. This CDR3 has 15 amino acids. The CDR3 nucleotides read TGTGCCAGCAGCCAGGGGTTCAGGGGGCCTTACGAGCAGTACTTC. Translating gives CASSQGFRGPYEQYF.

This clonotype was counted ten times or more. This rearrangement joins TRBV29-1 to TRBJ2-2, with a tentative D call TRBD1 (6 bases). This CDR3 is built from 14 residues. Germline V gene sequence: CDR1 SQVTM, CDR2 ANQGSEA. V was clipped by 6 bases and J by 2 bases, with 13 bases between them. CDR3 sequence: CSVDGRGNTGELFF. CDR3 bases: TGCAGCGTCGACGGCAGGGGTAACACCGGGGAGCTGTTTTTT.

This clonotype was detected many times. This chain connects TRBV28 to TRBJ2-7, with D unresolved. Germline lookup yields CDR1 MDHEN and CDR2 SYDVKM. Trimming removed 4 bases at V and 1 base at J, with 11 bases between. The CDR3 is 14 residues long. CDR3 region: CASSSPQASYEQYF. The CDR3 nucleotides read TGTGCCAGCAGTTCCCCCCAGGCTTCCTACGAGCAGTACTTC. Full variable domain (rest looked up from reference TRBV28 and TRBJ2-7): DVKVTQSSRYLVKRTGEKVFLECVQDMDHENMFWYRQDPGLGLRLIYFSYDVKMKEKGDIPEGYSVSREKKERFSLILESASTNQTSMYLCASSSPQASYEQYFGPGTRLTVT.

This clonotype came up a few times. The chain combines TRBV20-1 with TRBJ2-7; the D gene is possibly TRBD2 (6 bases). Per germline, CDR1 DFQATT and CDR2 SNEGSKA (reference sequence). With 7 bases removed from V and 0 bases from J, the gap between germline ends came to 13 bases. This CDR3 spans 13 amino acids. The CDR3 bases are TGCAGTGTCCCAGCGGGTAGCTCCTACGAGCAGTACTTC. This codes for CSVPAGSSYEQYF.

This clonotype was picked up many times. The V gene is TRBV13, the J gene TRBJ2-1; D remains unclear. V was cut by 6 bases and J by 6 bases, with 12 bases left in between. CDR1 is PRHDT and CDR2 is FYEKMQ in the germline V gene (reference sequence). The CDR3 has 13 amino acids. The CDR3 loop reads CASSLAVINEQFF. Here the CDR3 DNA reads TGTGCCAGCAGTCTTGCGGTGATCAATGAGCAGTTCTTC.

This clonotype has ten or more counts. V is TRBV29-1 and J is TRBJ2-3; no firm D call. Germline V gene data show CDR1 as SQVTM and CDR2 as ANQGSEA. This CDR3 is built from 14 residues. Trimming took off 4 bases at V and 2 bases at J, with 13 bases between the two ends. CDR3: CSVVPFHYTDTQYF. In nucleotides, the CDR3 is TGCAGCGTTGTCCCCTTCCATTACACAGATACGCAGTATTTT.

This clonotype was observed at least ten times. The chain uses TRBV15 and TRBJ2-2, with D uncertain. Germline CDR1 reads LNHNV; CDR2 reads YYDKDF (reference sequence). The CDR3 is 12 amino acids. V was pared by 5 bases and J by 8 bases, with 9 bases between. CDR3 DNA sequence: TGTGCCACCAGCTTGCGCCGGGGGGAGCTGTTTTTT. Translation: CATSLRRGELFF.

CDR3 in DNA: TGTGCAAGTCGCTTGACTAGCGGGAGTGGGTCCTACGAGCAGTACTTC. This encodes CASRLTSGSGSYEQYF. V gene TRBV12-2 combines with J gene TRBJ2-7; whether TRBD2, the table's D call, matches the DNA was not checked. TRBV12-2 is shown as a pseudogene. CDR3 length: 16 amino acids.

There are many counts of this clonotype. This chain joins TRBV27 and TRBJ2-1, with D maybe TRBD2 (5 bases). CDR1 and CDR2 (germline): MNHEY, SMNVEV (reference sequence). The CDR3 length is 13 residues. The V gene lost 3 bases and the J gene lost 7 bases, with 10 bases spanning the gap. The CDR3 loop reads CASSLRAANEQFF. The CDR3 DNA is TGTGCCAGCAGTTTGCGAGCGGCAAATGAGCAGTTCTTC.

This clonotype was recorded at least ten times. The V gene is TRBV5-1, the J gene TRBJ2-5; the D is unclear. CDR3 length: 14 residues. CDR1 is SGHRS and CDR2 is YFSETQ in the germline V gene. V gave up 0 bases and J gave up 2 bases, with 8 bases separating them. The CDR3 spells CASSLDYLQETQYF. The CDR3 DNA reads TGCGCCAGCAGCTTGGATTACTTGCAAGAGACCCAGTACTTC.

The V and J genes are TRBV27 and TRBJ2-5; tentative D call: TRBD2 (6 bases). Germline values: CDR1 MNHEY, CDR2 SMNVEV (reference sequence). The CDR3 has 12 residues. Trimming pared 6 bases from V and 5 bases from J, leaving 10 bases between. The CDR3 protein is CASRDLAETQYF. CDR3 in DNA: TGTGCCAGCAGAGACCTAGCGGAGACCCAGTACTTC.